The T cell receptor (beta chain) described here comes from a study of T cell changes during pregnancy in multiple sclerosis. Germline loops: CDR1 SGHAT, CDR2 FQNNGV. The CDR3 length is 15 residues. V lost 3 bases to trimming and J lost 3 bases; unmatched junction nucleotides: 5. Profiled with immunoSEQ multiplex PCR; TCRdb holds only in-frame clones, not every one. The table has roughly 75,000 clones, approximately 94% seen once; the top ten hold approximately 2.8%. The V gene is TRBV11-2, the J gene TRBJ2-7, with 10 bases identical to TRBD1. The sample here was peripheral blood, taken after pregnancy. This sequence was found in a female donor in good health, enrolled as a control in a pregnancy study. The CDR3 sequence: CASSFGGTGVYEQYF. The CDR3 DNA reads TGTGCCAGCAGCTTTGGTGGGACAGGGGTCTACGAGCAGTACTTC. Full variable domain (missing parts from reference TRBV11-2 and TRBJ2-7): EAGVAQSPRYKIIEKRQSVAFWCNPISGHATLYWYQQILGQGPKLLIQFQNNGVVDDSQLPKDRFSAERLKGVDSTLKIQPAKLEDSAVYLCASSFGGTGVYEQYFGPGTRLTVT.